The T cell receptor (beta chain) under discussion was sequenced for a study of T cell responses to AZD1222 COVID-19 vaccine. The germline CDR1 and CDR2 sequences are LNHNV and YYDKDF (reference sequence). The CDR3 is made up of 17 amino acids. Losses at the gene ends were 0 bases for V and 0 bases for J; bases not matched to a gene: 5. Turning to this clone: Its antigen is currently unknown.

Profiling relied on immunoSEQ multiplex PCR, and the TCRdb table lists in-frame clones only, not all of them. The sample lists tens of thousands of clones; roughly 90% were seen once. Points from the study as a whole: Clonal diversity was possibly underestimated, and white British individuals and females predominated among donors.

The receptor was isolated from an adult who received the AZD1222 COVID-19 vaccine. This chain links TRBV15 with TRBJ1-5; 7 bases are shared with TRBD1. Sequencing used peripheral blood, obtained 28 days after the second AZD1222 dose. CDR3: CATSRDLGGYSNQPQHF. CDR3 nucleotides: TGTGCCACCAGCAGAGATCTAGGGGGCTATAGCAATCAGCCCCAGCATTTT.